What follows describes a single T cell receptor (beta chain). Antigen specificity is unknown. This entry comes from a study of OX40 agonist ivuxolimab in advanced cancers. The germline V gene has CDR1 SGHTA and CDR2 FQGNSA. V was cut by 0 bases and J by 7 bases, with 15 bases left in between. This CDR3 comprises 15 residues. The protocol was immunoSEQ multiplex PCR, while the TCRdb copy is restricted to in-frame clones and leaves out a portion. In the table there are some 110,000 clones, roughly 90% of which are singletons. Study-wide results and caveats: Among the lowest peripheral clonal expansion occurred in 0.1-3.0 mg/kg partial responders. The mean number of expanded clones was higher in CD8+ T cells than in CD4+.

Sequenced here: CD4+ or CD8+ T cells sorted from blood, sampled in a trial of the OX40 agonist ivuxolimab. The TCR comes from an adult with an advanced solid tumor such as melanoma, head and neck, liver or kidney cancer. The rearrangement joins TRBV7-2 to TRBJ2-5; TRBD1 is a possible D gene (6 bases). CDR3 protein: CASSLAVSSRGTQYF. For the CDR3, the DNA is TGTGCCAGCAGCTTAGCGGTTTCCTCCAGGGGGACCCAGTACTTC.